A selection of T cell receptor beta chains follows, all from one sample in a study of CD8+CD57+ T cells in acquired aplastic anemia. TCRdb re-called the reads through MiXCR, storing one row per CDR3 protein. The data show about 170,000 distinct CDR3 sequences, 60% to 70% seen once. The specimen was sorted CD4+, CD8+, or CD8+CD57+ T cells (not recorded which) from PBMCs. Receptors originate from a human donor in good health. Each CDR3 is given with its conserved first and last residue. Each record gives: CDR3 length, J gene, V gene, CDR3 protein.

>15|TRBJ1-2|TRBV10-3
CAISESAAYFYGYTF
>12|TRBJ2-5|TRBV20-1
CSALNEGETQYF
>15|TRBJ2-6|TRBV7-9
CASSLDRSGANVLTF
>17|TRBJ2-7|TRBV20-1
CSARDSWDAPGSYEQYF
>16|TRBJ2-1|TRBV10-2
CASSEVEQNPYNEQFF
>15|TRBJ2-3|TRBV5-1
CASSFSGTSRDTQYF
>16|TRBJ2-1|TRBV7-3
CASSSSPGLAGHEQFF
>14|TRBJ1-3|TRBV20-1
CSAPASSSGNTIYF
>15|TRBJ1-2|TRBV7-8
CASSLVETGNYGYTF
>16|TRBJ2-7|TRBV10-3
CAISELLGQGAYEQYF
>16|TRBJ2-3|TRBV2
CASRARTSGGADTQYF
>14|TRBJ2-3|TRBV5-4
CASSQADSTDTQYF
>15|TRBJ1-2|TRBV10-3
CASSLKLGGNYGYTF
>13|TRBJ1-4|TRBV15
CATSARQGEKLFF
>11|TRBJ2-5|TRBV12-3/TRBV12-4
CASSLKRTQYF
>11|TRBJ2-7|TRBV20-1
CSARVGREQYF
>14|TRBJ1-3|TRBV7-9
CASSLADTKNTIYF
>14|TRBJ2-5|TRBV29-1
CSVDNRGHQETQYF
>14|TRBJ1-5|TRBV7-9
CVSSLEGSNQPQHF
>13|TRBJ2-7|TRBV9
CASSEGLAYEQYF
>16|TRBJ2-1|TRBV5-8
CASSLGRTGRYNEQFF
>16|TRBJ2-7|TRBV6-2/TRBV6-3
CASSPVDGTGWYEQYF